This T cell receptor (beta chain) was sequenced during a study of CD8+ T cells in alopecia areata. Overall study results and limits: Tofacitinib significantly lowered scalp clonality and expanded CD8+ clones among the top 100. Tissue-resident alphabeta T cells belonging to normal skin likewise get sequenced within scalp specimens.

Regarding treatment: oral pan-JAK inhibitor, 5-10 mg twice daily. Germline values: CDR1 SQVTM, CDR2 ANQGSEA. This CDR3 region has 12 residues. Trimming removed 7 bases at V and 7 bases at J, with 17 bases between. Extraction of RNA preceded its reverse transcription into cDNA, which served as the sequencing template. Libraries were prepared by immunoSEQ multiplex PCR; TCRdb keeps only in-frame clonotypes and omits some of them. The sample shows roughly 100,000 clones, over 75% of them seen only once. A remark on this clone: Its specificity is unknown.

The chain has TRBV29-1 and TRBJ2-7, with a possible D match to TRBD1 (6 bases). Sequencing was performed on CD8+ T cells sorted from blood, taken at approximately week 30, from a patient treated with tofacitinib. This receptor was obtained from a human donor with alopecia areata. In DNA, the CDR3 is TGCAGCGCCAAGGACAGTCAGGCGGAGCAGTACTTC. Protein product: CSAKDSQAEQYF.